This TCR beta chain was retrieved from a study of blood T cells in healthy people across ages. Concerning this clonotype: Its antigen is currently unknown.

The V and J ends lost 7 bases and 2 bases, in that order; junction bases with no gene match: 1. The CDR3 sequence is 13 residues long. Germline V gene sequence: CDR1 SQVTM, CDR2 ANQGSEA. A second PCR of 7 to 11 cycles used a sample-barcoded 5' primer and a J-beta primer mix. TCRdb fed the 5' RACE reads into MiXCR, producing one record per CDR3 protein. The table records some 760,000 distinct CDR3 sequences, roughly 25% of them present only once. General observations from the study: With unsorted PBMCs, a conclusive comparison of naive versus antigen-experienced cells was not possible. The study lacked donor CMV status, which possibly confounded expanded clonotype changes.

These data also featured in a second study, about T cells of mothers and their children. That paper adds: Reverse transcription into cDNA received all extracted RNA, at roughly 1.6 ug per 15 ul. The search for persistent microchimeric T cell clones detected none.

Sequenced material: blood. The J gene is TRBJ2-1, the V gene TRBV29-1, with TRBD2 identical over 11 bases. This receptor was identified in a boy aged 5-17 years in good health. CDR3 loop: CSGSGRAYNEQFF. The CDR3 DNA reads as TGCAGCGGTAGCGGGAGGGCCTACAATGAGCAGTTCTTC.